Following are 18 T cell receptor beta chains from one sample sequenced in a study of Tregs in tolerant kidney transplant recipients. Here immunoSEQ multiplex PCR was the method, and the copy in TCRdb shows in-frame clones only, minus some. The sample table sets out 30,000 or so clones. Sequences were derived from CD8+ T cells from blood, sampled before the transplant. Every receptor here comes from a human donor who received a combined kidney and bone marrow transplant.

Comment on this clone: The read halts 3 residues ahead of the CDR3 end, with the missing end drawn from the germline J gene. This chain links TRBV7-2 with TRBJ1-2; D gene ambiguous. The CDR3 contains 15 residues. V lost 1 base and J lost 1, with 10 bases in between. CDR1 is SGHTA, CDR2 FQGNSA, per germline. The covered CDR3 bases are TGTGCCAGCAGCTTAGGTCCCACAGATAACTATGGC. It is translated as CASSLGPTDNYG. The complete CDR3 reads CASSLGPTDNYGYTF. Full variable domain (outside the CDR3, taken from reference TRBV7-2 and TRBJ1-2): GAGVSQSPSNKVTEKGKDVELRCDPISGHTALYWYRQSLGQGLEFLIYFQGNSAPDKSGLPSDRFSAERTGGSVSTLTIQRTQQEDSAVYLCASSLGPTDNYGYTFGSGTRLTVV.

Turning to this clone: The read falls 3 residues short of the CDR3 end, and the missing part is taken from the germline J gene. The chain has TRBV6-2 or TRBV6-3 and TRBJ2-7, with 13 positions matching TRBD2. The CDR3 runs to 15 residues. Losses at the gene ends were 5 bases for V and 6 bases for J; bases not matched to a gene: 7. Per the germline V gene, CDR1 is MNHEY and CDR2 is SVGEGT. CDR3 residues: CASSQGLAGASEQYF. The part of the CDR3 DNA that was read is TGTGCCAGCAGTCAAGGACTAGCGGGAGCTAGCGAG.

With respect to this clone: The CDR3 extends 3 residues past the end of the read, so its final part is completed from the germline J gene. The chain joins TRBV20-1 to TRBJ2-1, with D perhaps TRBD2 (5 bases). CDR3 size: 14 residues. The germline V and J ends were trimmed by 0 bases and 4 bases, with 10 bases remaining between them. Germline V gene data show CDR1 as DFQATT and CDR2 as SNEGSKA (reference sequence). Partial CDR3 DNA: TGCAGTGCTAGAGATGTCCTAGCTTACAATGAG. Translated, it gives CSARDVLAYNE. The whole CDR3 region reads CSARDVLAYNEQFF.

On this clone itself: The read gets to within 3 residues of the CDR3 end, and the germline J gene fills in the rest. The chain combines TRBV7-8 with TRBJ2-1; D gene uncertain. Trimming shortened V by 5 bases and J by 3 bases, and 14 bases separated the two germline ends. This CDR3 region has 15 residues. Germline CDR1 reads SGHVS; CDR2 reads FQNEAQ. The CDR3 DNA, read in part, is TGTGCCAGCAGCCCGGGTGACGGAATCTACAATGAG. It is translated as CASSPGDGIYNE. The complete CDR3 protein is CASSPGDGIYNEQFF. The full variable domain, in which reference TRBV7-8 and TRBJ2-1 provide the parts outside the CDR3, is GAGVSQSPRYKVAKRGQDVALRCDPISGHVSLFWYQQALGQGPEFLTYFQNEAQLDKSGLPSDRFFAERPEGSVSTLKIQRTQQEDSAVYLCASSPGDGIYNEQFFGPGTRLTVL.

Points on this clone: The read is 3 residues too short to cover the CDR3 end, so that end is filled in from the germline J gene. This chain links TRBV7-9 with TRBJ1-2; D not resolved. Germline V gives CDR1 SEHNR, CDR2 FQNEAQ (reference sequence). The CDR3 has 12 residues. The germline V and J ends were trimmed by 5 bases and 4 bases, with 8 bases remaining between them. The CDR3 sequence: CASSPSGYGYTF. The CDR3 DNA, read in part, is TGTGCCAGCAGCCCCTCGGGCTATGGC.

Details on this clone: The read finishes 3 residues shy of the CDR3 end, and the germline J gene is used to complete it. V usage is TRBV11-3 and J usage is TRBJ2-2, with 7 bases identical to TRBD2. The CDR3 loop spans 14 amino acids. Germline assignment: CDR1 SGHNT and CDR2 YENEEA. V was clipped by 5 bases and J by 7 bases; unmatched bases: 7. Partial CDR3 DNA: TGTGCCAGCAGCCCCGGGACTATTAGCGGGGAG. It specifies CASSPGTISGE. The CDR3 reads in full as CASSPGTISGELFF.

In regard to this clone: The read is 3 residues too short to cover the CDR3 end, so that end is filled in from the germline J gene. This chain joins TRBV7-9 and TRBJ2-7; D unresolved. Germline V gene lookup returns CDR1 SEHNR and CDR2 FQNEAQ (reference sequence). This CDR3 contains 12 residues. V lost 5 bases, J lost 0 bases, and 5 bases lay in between. The CDR3 bases that were read are TGTGCCAGCAGCCCCAGCTCCTACGAG. Its protein product is CASSPSSYE. The full CDR3 reads CASSPSSYEQYF.

Comment on this clone: The DNA ends 3 residues before the CDR3 does, and the rest of the CDR3 is filled in from the germline J gene. The chain has TRBV18 and TRBJ2-3; possibly TRBD1 for D (5 bases). CDR3 length equals 18 residues. Trimming cost V 4 bases and J 1 base, with 21 bases left between them. Per germline, CDR1 KGHSH and CDR2 LQKENI. CDR3 in amino acids: CASSLGQGDLAGTDTQYF. The DNA read from the CDR3 is TGTGCCAGCTCACTTGGACAAGGGGATCTGGCCGGCACAGATACG. The whole variable domain, remainder taken from reference TRBV18 and TRBJ2-3, is NAGVMQNPRHLVRRRGQEARLRCSPMKGHSHVYWYRQLPEEGLKFMVYLQKENIIDESGMPKERFSAEFPKEGPSILRIQQVVRGDSAAYFCASSLGQGDLAGTDTQYFGPGTRLTVL.

Note on this clone: The sequence runs out 3 residues before the end of the CDR3; the remainder is reconstructed from the germline J gene. The rearrangement uses TRBV19 and TRBJ2-7, with TRBD1 matching over 10 bases. This CDR3 is built from 14 residues. Germline CDR1 is LNHDA and CDR2 is SQIVND (reference sequence). The ends lost 3 bases at V and 2 bases at J; junction bases unmatched: 1. CDR3 DNA (partial): TGTGCCAGTAGTATGGGGACAGGGGCCTACGAG. Its translation is CASSMGTGAYE. In full, the CDR3 is CASSMGTGAYEQYF. Full variable domain (missing parts from reference TRBV19 and TRBJ2-7): DGGITQSPKYLFRKEGQNVTLSCEQNLNHDAMYWYRQDPGQGLRLIYYSQIVNDFQKGDIAEGYSVSREKKESFPLTVTSAQKNPTAFYLCASSMGTGAYEQYFGPGTRLTVT.

A note on this clone: The observed sequence ends 3 residues before the CDR3 terminus, with the missing tail filled in from the germline J gene. The chain carries TRBV4-1 and TRBJ2-1, with D possibly matching TRBD2 (5 bases). Trimming stripped 0 bases from V and 4 bases from J, with 7 bases between. The CDR3 consists of 14 residues. The germline gives CDR1 MGHRA, CDR2 YSYEKL. The DNA read from the CDR3 is TGCGCCAGCAGCCAAGATCGGACTTACAATGAG. Translated: CASSQDRTYNE. The entire CDR3 sequence reads CASSQDRTYNEQFF.

With regard to this clone: The read is 3 residues too short to cover the CDR3 end, so that end is filled in from the germline J gene. This chain uses TRBV5-1 with TRBJ2-3, with D perhaps TRBD2 (6 bases). This CDR3 has 15 amino acids. Germline V gives CDR1 SGHRS, CDR2 YFSETQ. The V end lost 5 bases, the J end lost 2 bases, and 15 bases lay between the germline ends. CDR3 DNA, as far as it was read: TGCGCCAGCAGTGCGGTGGGGGGATTCACAGATACG. The encoded protein is CASSAVGGFTDT. The full CDR3 is CASSAVGGFTDTQYF.

Remarks on this clone: The CDR3 end is not reached by the read, which stops 3 residues before it; the germline J gene fills it in. This rearrangement joins TRBV6-2 or TRBV6-3 to TRBJ2-2; possibly TRBD1 for D (5 bases). Germline V gives CDR1 MNHEY, CDR2 SVGEGT. The CDR3 covers 12 residues. V was cut by 8 bases and J by 3 bases, with 7 bases left in between. The CDR3 bases that were read are TGTGCCAGCTGCAGGGACACCGGGGAG. This sequence encodes CASCRDTGE. The CDR3 reads in full as CASCRDTGELFF.

Turning to this clone: Sequencing ends 3 residues short of the CDR3 end; the germline J gene provides the rest. The chain combines TRBV6-2 or TRBV6-3 with TRBJ2-7, with D maybe TRBD1 (6 bases). CDR1 is MNHEY, CDR2 SVGEGT, per germline. This CDR3 is built from 11 residues. Trimming left V 10 bases short and J 5 bases short, with 12 bases between. CDR3: CATSQGDEQYF. The CDR3 DNA, read in part, is TGTGCCACATCACAGGGAGACGAG.

As concerns this clone: The read stops 3 residues short of the end of the CDR3; the missing end is completed from the germline J gene. The V and J genes are TRBV29-1 and TRBJ2-1, with 11 positions matching TRBD2. Losses at the gene ends were 8 bases for V and 4 bases for J; bases not matched to a gene: 7. The CDR3 has 14 residues. Germline values: CDR1 SQVTM, CDR2 ANQGSEA. CDR3 region: CSSSLAGGYNEQFF. The covered CDR3 bases are TGCAGCTCTTCTCTAGCGGGAGGTTACAATGAG.

The CDR3 sequence is CASSQAETPSYEQYF. Partial CDR3 DNA: TGCGCCAGCAGCCAAGCGGAGACTCCGTCCTACGAG. The chain has TRBV4-1 and TRBJ2-7; D gene unclear. Read data end 3 residues before the CDR3 end; the end is taken from the germline J gene. Trimming removed 1 base from V and 1 base from J, with 11 bases in between. The CDR3 is 15 amino acids. Germline loops: CDR1 MGHRA, CDR2 YSYEKL.

Concerning this clone: The observed sequence ends 3 residues before the CDR3 terminus, with the missing tail filled in from the germline J gene. This chain joins TRBV4-2 and TRBJ2-7, with TRBD2 matching 11 bases. V lost 4 bases and J lost 0; bases outside the gene matches: 14. The CDR3 extends over 19 amino acids. CDR1 is LGHNA and CDR2 is YNFKEQ in the germline V gene. Partial CDR3 DNA: TGTGCCAGCAGCCGTAACAGGCCTAGCGGGAGGACATTCTCCTACGAG. Protein product: CASSRNRPSGRTFSYE. The entire CDR3 is CASSRNRPSGRTFSYEQYF.

This CDR3 is CASSLLGTYNEQFF. CDR3 bases read: TGTGCCAGCAGCTTACTAGGAACCTACAATGAG. V usage is TRBV5-6 and J usage is TRBJ2-1, with D possibly TRBD2 on 5 matching bases. With the read ending 3 residues before the CDR3 end, the germline J gene is used to fill in that end. Germline V gene lookup returns CDR1 SGHDT and CDR2 YYEEEE. The CDR3 contains 14 residues. The V end was cut by 2 bases, the J end by 2 bases, with 8 bases between.

Notes on this clone: With the read ending 3 residues before the CDR3 end, the germline J gene is used to fill in that end. The chain is built from TRBV7-8 and TRBJ2-1, with D perhaps TRBD2 (5 bases). This CDR3 has 14 amino acids. Trimming left V 4 bases short and J 2 bases short, with 9 bases between. Looked up from germline, CDR1 is SGHVS and CDR2 is FQNEAQ. This CDR3 is CASSYPGTYNEQFF. The DNA read from the CDR3 is TGTGCCAGCAGCTACCCGGGGACCTACAATGAG. The entire variable domain, with the rest obtained from reference TRBV7-8 and TRBJ2-1, is as follows: GAGVSQSPRYKVAKRGQDVALRCDPISGHVSLFWYQQALGQGPEFLTYFQNEAQLDKSGLPSDRFFAERPEGSVSTLKIQRTQQEDSAVYLCASSYPGTYNEQFFGPGTRLTVL.